This TCR beta chain was profiled in a study of blood T cell repertoires in COVID-19 (dated by TCRdb to the early 2020s). For context, the study as a whole: Samples from collaborators originated in the United States, Italy and Spain and spanned both the acute and convalescent phases of COVID-19. Deeply sampled blood TCRbeta repertoires from subjects exposed to, actively infected with, or recovered from COVID-19 were included in the dataset. The material from the prospective study consisted of cDNA or gDNA derived from T cells, B-cell-depleted T cells, or PBMCs. Where HLA class I and class II types were available, the types were taken from metadata supplied by the sample provider, not from assay-based typing. The samples were drawn from two sources: the first 160 participants of the ongoing ImmuneRACE study, and 1,200 or so subjects contributed by 6 global collaborators. The repertoires were made available in a free public database intended to serve as a resource for research on the immune response to SARS-CoV-2. The sample metadata nearly always contained a de-identified subject ID, COVID-19 status, age in years and sex.

From the germline V gene, CDR1 is MDHEN and CDR2 is SYDVKM. Including the terminal cysteine and phenylalanine, the CDR3 comprises 14 residues. Solely the CDR3 DNA is kept, with 42 bases framed from the first base. V is reduced by 9 bases and J by 2 bases, leaving a spacing of 17 bases between them. On this clone itself: What antigen it recognizes has not been identified. No quality values exist for individual bases; no much larger clone is one base distant.

The immunoSEQ Assay, a bias-controlled multiplex PCR, was used to amplify TCRbeta CDR3 regions from genomic DNA. The original methods were these. Nucleated cell counts per sample were estimated from amplification of reference gene primers within the assay. To quantify the absolute abundance of each unique TCRbeta CDR3 rearrangement, sequence reads were collapsed and filtered. For each sample, productive Simpson clonality was calculated as the square root of Simpson's diversity index over productive rearrangements. Not all clones reach the TCRdb copy of this immuneACCESS table, which keeps in-frame sequences only. Checked studies attribute under half of the gap to unresolved V genes and leave the rest unexplained. V and J calls and clone size are those listed in that table; D and trimming were worked out from the DNA. The sample has roughly 100,000 clones on record, around 79% of them singletons. Of the sample, 18% falls within the top ten clones.

The full study reports these points: The quantity of clinical and demographic metadata differed by source and by participant and was supplied without curation.

Each collaborating institution followed its own protocols to collect whole blood in K2EDTA tubes. Collaborator samples were shipped for TCRbeta analysis as frozen whole blood, isolated PBMCs, or DNA extracted from either sample type. The receptor was isolated from an elderly woman with active or convalescent COVID-19. Sequencing was performed on peripheral blood. The chain couples TRBV28 to TRBJ2-7, with TRBD2 tentatively as D gene (6 bases match). CDR3 loop: CASIAGTKTYEQYF. At the DNA level, the sequence is TGTGCCAGTATCGCGGGAACGAAGACCTACGAGCAGTACTTC.